Below, one T cell receptor beta chain is given with its context. These data are taken from a study of shared clonotypes between healthy human individuals. The assay was run at deep level. The material for each subset, its genomic DNA, was split evenly across several immunoSEQ plates. 200 ng DNA, tens of thousands of T cell genomes, went into each sorted-subset replicate PCR. Original handling: In the immunoSEQ data, sequences were junction-only and lacked quality scores, so filtering differed. Libraries were prepared by immunoSEQ multiplex PCR; TCRdb keeps only in-frame clonotypes and omits some of them. Clone size and V and J calls were adopted from that table, with D and trimming inferred from the DNA. The table records about 2.5 million clones, about 90% of them present only once. Germline V gene lookup returns CDR1 MDHEN and CDR2 SYDVKM. J lost 8 bases, V lost 8 bases, and 7 bases had no gene match. The CDR3 totals 12 residues.

Sequencing was done on a sample of naive CD4+ T cells from PBMCs. Noted subset: CD45RA+ positively selected. The V gene is TRBV28, the J gene TRBJ1-2, with TRBD1 matching over 8 bases. The origin of this receptor is a man younger than 35 in good health. Some clones in this sample may be carry-over from other donors' samples. The CDR3 sequence: CASHSGGWGYTF. CDR3 DNA sequence: TGTGCCAGCCATTCAGGGGGCTGGGGCTACACCTTC.